The 31 T cell receptor beta chains in this list originate from one sample, sequenced in a study of identical twins. TCRdb redid the calling of the 5' RACE reads with MiXCR, one entry per CDR3 protein. This table has roughly 250,000 distinct CDR3 sequences, roughly 7% appearing once. The same sample was also used in a study of yellow fever vaccine responses in identical twins.

The sample consisted of memory (CD45RO+) T cells sorted from blood. These receptors originate from a woman between 18 and 29 years old in good health.

A few counts support this clonotype. The gene calls are TRBV4-1 and TRBJ2-3, with D possibly TRBD2 on 5 matching bases. V was cut by 0 bases and J by 1 base, with 11 bases left in between. Germline CDR1 reads MGHRA; CDR2 reads YSYEKL. CDR3 length: 16 residues. CDR3 in DNA: TGCGCCAGCAGCCAAGAAGGACTCCCTGGCACAGATACGCAGTATTTT. As protein: CASSQEGLPGTDTQYF.

This clonotype occurred many times. The genes are TRBV12-3 or TRBV12-4 and TRBJ2-1, with 8 nucleotides matching TRBD2. V gave up 6 bases and J gave up 5 bases; unmatched junction bases: 3. This CDR3 spans 13 amino acids. The CDR3 nucleotides read TGTGCCAGCAGCGGGACTAGAAACAATGAGCAGTTCTTC. Protein sequence: CASSGTRNNEQFF.

The table lists this clonotype with many counts. The chain links TRBV12-3 or TRBV12-4 to TRBJ1-2; no definite D call. CDR3 length: 13 amino acids. V lost 2 bases and J lost 6, with 10 bases in between. CDR3 protein: CASSLRPFDGYTF. CDR3 in DNA: TGTGCCAGCAGTTTACGGCCGTTCGATGGCTACACCTTC.

This chain links TRBV9 with TRBJ2-2; D uncertain. The length of the CDR3 is 11 residues. Deletions cut 0 bases from V and 7 bases from J, with 1 base between. Germline assignment: CDR1 SGDLS and CDR2 YYNGEE. As DNA, the CDR3 is TGTGCCAGCAGCGTAGGCGGGGAGCTGTTTTTT. It specifies CASSVGGELFF.

This rearrangement joins TRBV11-1 to TRBJ2-7; a weak D match, TRBD2 (6 bases). The length of the CDR3 is 14 residues. Germline assignment: CDR1 SGHAT and CDR2 FQDESV (reference sequence). With 2 bases removed from V and 3 bases from J, the gap between germline ends came to 11 bases. Written as DNA, the CDR3 is TGTGCCAGCAGCTTAAGCGCTAGCGACTACGAGCAGTACTTC. This translates into CASSLSASDYEQYF.

The chain recombines TRBV6-2 or TRBV6-3 with TRBJ2-3; no firm D call. The CDR3 totals 14 residues. From germline, CDR1 is MNHEY and CDR2 SVGEGT. Trimming pared 6 bases from V and 7 bases from J, leaving 17 bases between. The CDR3 region has the DNA TGTGCCAGCAGCCCCACCACTACCAAAAATACGCAGTATTTT. Translating gives CASSPTTTKNTQYF.

The chain joins TRBV20-1 to TRBJ2-1; 14 positions match TRBD2. V lost 0 bases to trimming and J lost 10 bases; unmatched junction nucleotides: 8. The CDR3 consists of 16 residues. Germline CDR1 reads DFQATT; CDR2 reads SNEGSKA (reference sequence). DNA of the CDR3: TGCAGTGCTAGAGATGGGGGACTAGCGGGAGCGTGGGAGCAGTTCTTC. Its protein product is CSARDGGLAGAWEQFF.

The chain combines TRBV5-1 with TRBJ1-3; weak D call: TRBD1 (5 bases). Trimming removed 2 bases from V and 0 bases from J, with 12 bases in between. The CDR3 extends over 16 amino acids. Germline loops: CDR1 SGHRS, CDR2 YFSETQ. The CDR3 nucleotides are TGCGCCAGCAGCTTAACGACAGCCACCTCTGGAAACACCATATATTTT. Protein product: CASSLTTATSGNTIYF.

This clonotype was picked up many times. The chain uses TRBV4-2 and TRBJ1-4; 9 nucleotides agree with TRBD1. CDR1 and CDR2 (germline): LGHNA, YNFKEQ. Losses at the gene ends were 3 bases for V and 5 bases for J; bases not matched to a gene: 4. The CDR3 is made up of 15 amino acids. CDR3 coding DNA: TGTGCCAGCAGCCAGTCCGGGACAGGGAATGAAAAACTGTTTTTT. Translation: CASSQSGTGNEKLFF.

This chain connects TRBV3-1 to TRBJ2-2; D is unresolved. Per germline, CDR1 LGHDT and CDR2 YNNKEL (reference sequence). V lost 1 base and J lost 7, with 10 bases in between. CDR3 size: 14 residues. The CDR3 DNA follows: TGTGCCAGCAGCCAAGGCGGTCGCGGCGGGGAGCTGTTTTTT. It yields the protein CASSQGGRGGELFF. The full variable domain, its missing parts supplied by reference TRBV3-1 and TRBJ2-2, is DTAVSQTPKYLVTQMGNDKSIKCEQNLGHDTMYWYKQDSKKFLKIMFSYNNKELIINETVPNRFSPKSPDKAHLNLHINSLELGDSAVYFCASSQGGRGGELFFGEGSRLTVL.

This clonotype was picked up many times. CDR3 coding DNA: TGTGCCAGCAGTTATACAGGGGTTCAGCCCCAGCATTTT. The encoded protein is CASSYTGVQPQHF. The rearrangement uses TRBV12-3 or TRBV12-4 and TRBJ1-5; TRBD1 matches 7 bases. This CDR3 contains 13 residues. Germline trimming cut 4 bases from V and 6 bases from J; bases unmatched to any gene: 3.

This clonotype was found a few times. The chain uses TRBV19 and TRBJ2-1; TRBD1 is a possible D gene (5 bases). The CDR3 sequence is 15 residues long. Trimming shortened V by 4 bases and J by 0 bases, and 10 bases separated the two germline ends. The germline V gene has CDR1 LNHDA and CDR2 SQIVND (reference sequence). CDR3 residues: CASSTQGSSYNEQFF. CDR3 in DNA: TGTGCCAGTAGTACCCAGGGTAGCTCCTACAATGAGCAGTTCTTC.

This clonotype was detected many times. This chain links TRBV2 with TRBJ1-3, with D maybe TRBD1 (5 bases). CDR1 and CDR2 (germline): SNHLY, FYNNEI. CDR3 length: 12 amino acids. The ends were cut back, 8 bases at V and 6 bases at J, with 11 bases in the middle. The CDR3 DNA follows: TGTGCCAGCGGGGGACCCGTAAACACCATATATTTT. Its protein product is CASGGPVNTIYF.

V and J are TRBV5-6 and TRBJ1-2; possible D gene TRBD1, 5 bases. The V end lost 4 bases, the J end lost 2 bases, and 12 bases lay between the germline ends. CDR1 SGHDT and CDR2 YYEEEE come from the germline V gene. The CDR3 totals 14 residues. The CDR3 DNA follows: TGTGCCAGCAGCGGACAACAGGCGAACTATGGCTACACCTTC. Protein sequence: CASSGQQANYGYTF.

This clonotype has at least ten counts. The chain couples TRBV20-1 to TRBJ2-2; D remains unclear. The V end was cut by 6 bases, the J end by 7 bases, with 9 bases between. In germline, CDR1 is DFQATT, CDR2 SNEGSKA (reference sequence). This CDR3 has 11 amino acids. The DNA of the CDR3 is TGCAGTGCACGTGGGGTCGGGGAGCTGTTTTTT. This gives the protein CSARGVGELFF.

This clonotype was observed at least ten times. The chain employs TRBV20-1 and TRBJ2-3; 7 bases are shared with TRBD2. Germline values: CDR1 DFQATT, CDR2 SNEGSKA (reference sequence). Losses at the gene ends were 6 bases for V and 4 bases for J; bases not matched to a gene: 7. The CDR3 spans 13 residues. CDR3 sequence: CSATRLAADTQYF. CDR3 in DNA: TGCAGTGCCACACGACTAGCAGCAGATACGCAGTATTTT.

This rearrangement joins TRBV5-1 to TRBJ2-6; the match to TRBD1 covers 7 bases. The ends lost 6 bases at V and 0 bases at J; junction bases unmatched: 9. Germline CDR1 and CDR2: SGHRS and YFSETQ. The CDR3 totals 17 residues. CDR3 sequence (DNA): TGCGCCAGCAACCCGACAGGGCCCTCCTCTGGGGCCAACGTCCTGACTTTC. Its protein is CASNPTGPSSGANVLTF.

The gene calls are TRBV20-1 and TRBJ1-1, with no clear D. Germline lookup yields CDR1 DFQATT and CDR2 SNEGSKA (reference sequence). The V gene lost 6 bases and the J gene lost 1 base, with 9 bases spanning the gap. The CDR3 is 12 residues long. The CDR3 sequence: CSALGWNTEAFF. The DNA for the CDR3 is TGCAGTGCGTTAGGGTGGAACACTGAAGCTTTCTTT.

In this sample, this clonotype turned up many times. The chain has TRBV5-1 and TRBJ2-7, with D unclear. This CDR3 comprises 16 residues. Trimming left V 6 bases short and J 1 base short, with 20 bases between. Germline lookup yields CDR1 SGHRS and CDR2 YFSETQ. In DNA form, the CDR3 reads TGCGCCAGCACGATGACCATGGGATCTACGTCCTACGAGCAGTACTTC. Its protein is CASTMTMGSTSYEQYF.

The chain is built from TRBV24-1 and TRBJ2-2; possible D gene TRBD1, 5 bases. The CDR3 loop spans 14 amino acids. The germline V and J ends were trimmed by 7 bases and 5 bases, with 13 bases remaining between them. Germline CDR1 and CDR2: KGHDR and SFDVKD. The DNA of the CDR3 is TGTGCCACCAGGGGTAACAGGTTAACCGGGGAGCTGTTTTTT. Translated: CATRGNRLTGELFF.

This clonotype was recorded a few times. The chain employs TRBV2 and TRBJ2-2; D uncertain. The CDR3 is 15 amino acids. Germline V gene data show CDR1 as SNHLY and CDR2 as FYNNEI. With 4 bases removed from V and 2 bases from J, the gap between germline ends came to 11 bases. The CDR3 nucleotides are TGTGCCAGCAGTGGGCACAGTACCAACACCGGGGAGCTGTTTTTT. This sequence encodes CASSGHSTNTGELFF. Looking up the rest from reference TRBV2 and TRBJ2-2 gives the full variable domain: EPEVTQTPSHQVTQMGQEVILRCVPISNHLYFYWYRQILGQKVEFLVSFYNNEISEKSEIFDDQFSVERPDGSNFTLKIRSTKLEDSAMYFCASSGHSTNTGELFFGEGSRLTVL.

This clonotype was recorded many times. The gene calls are TRBV7-9 and TRBJ2-4; D ambiguous. V lost 5 bases, J lost 0 bases, and 14 bases lay in between. CDR3 size: 16 residues. Germline loops: CDR1 SEHNR, CDR2 FQNEAQ (reference sequence). CDR3 in amino acids: CASSALAQLAKNIQYF. The CDR3 bases are TGTGCCAGCAGCGCTCTGGCACAACTAGCCAAAAACATTCAGTACTTC.

This chain uses TRBV27 with TRBJ1-4; D unclear. This CDR3 is 16 amino acids long. Germline lookup yields CDR1 MNHEY and CDR2 SMNVEV (reference sequence). V was clipped by 0 bases and J by 0 bases, with 8 bases between them. The CDR3 coding sequence is TGTGCCAGCAGTTTATCCCCCACTTCAACTAATGAAAAACTGTTTTTT. It is translated as CASSLSPTSTNEKLFF.

The sample holds a few counts of this clonotype. The chain uses TRBV12-3 or TRBV12-4 and TRBJ1-5; TRBD1 is a possible D gene (5 bases). Trimming cost V 3 bases and J 2 bases, with 11 bases left between them. The length of the CDR3 is 15 residues. CDR3 nucleotides: TGTGCCAGCAGTTTTAGGGGAAGGGGCAATCAGCCCCAGCATTTT. This encodes CASSFRGRGNQPQHF.

The table lists this clonotype with many counts. The rearrangement uses TRBV29-1 and TRBJ2-3, with 9 nucleotides matching TRBD1. V was clipped by 3 bases and J by 3 bases; unmatched bases: 7. The CDR3 is 15 residues long. Germline loops: CDR1 SQVTM, CDR2 ANQGSEA. CDR3: CSVDPFGQGTDTQYF. CDR3 coding DNA: TGCAGCGTTGACCCATTCGGACAGGGGACAGATACGCAGTATTTT.

This clonotype has at least ten counts. The chain employs TRBV10-3 and TRBJ2-2; TRBD1 agrees at 7 bases. CDR3 size: 14 residues. V shed 7 bases, J shed 0 bases, and the junction held 2 bases outside the gene matches. The germline gives CDR1 ENHRY, CDR2 SYGVKD. In DNA, the CDR3 is TGTGCCATCACCGGGACAGCGAACACCGGGGAGCTGTTTTTT. Translating it yields CAITGTANTGELFF.

This clonotype was seen many times. The J gene is TRBJ2-5, the V gene TRBV12-3 or TRBV12-4; 8 bases match TRBD1. The V and J ends lost 2 bases and 8 bases, in that order; junction bases with no gene match: 4. This CDR3 has 13 amino acids. CDR3 in amino acids: CASSLTQGATQYF. The DNA of the CDR3 is TGTGCCAGCAGTTTAACCCAGGGGGCCACCCAGTACTTC.

This clonotype occurred many times. The genes are TRBV2 and TRBJ2-1, with TRBD1 matching 9 bases. The germline V gene encodes CDR1 SNHLY and CDR2 FYNNEI. There are 17 residues in the CDR3. With 6 bases clipped from V and 0 bases from J, the junction kept 9 bases outside the gene matches. This CDR3 is CASSPRQGGSSYNEQFF. Written as DNA, the CDR3 is TGTGCCAGCAGCCCCCGACAGGGGGGAAGCTCCTACAATGAGCAGTTCTTC.

This clonotype was seen repeatedly, ten times or more. The gene calls are TRBV3-1 and TRBJ1-1; D unresolved. This CDR3 contains 15 residues. V was clipped by 5 bases and J by 5 bases, with 18 bases between them. Germline V gene data show CDR1 as LGHDT and CDR2 as YNNKEL (reference sequence). The CDR3 sequence: CASSTGYGSRTEAFF. Here the CDR3 DNA reads TGTGCCAGCAGCACCGGGTATGGGAGTAGGACTGAAGCTTTCTTT.

This chain uses TRBV19 with TRBJ2-2, with D tentatively TRBD1 or TRBD2 (5 bases each). V gave up 10 bases and J gave up 2 bases, with 17 bases separating them. This CDR3 region has 15 residues. In germline, CDR1 is LNHDA, CDR2 SQIVND (reference sequence). The chain's CDR3 is CATTPRGPNTGELFF. DNA of the CDR3: TGTGCCACCACTCCCCGGGGCCCAAACACCGGGGAGCTGTTTTTT.

This clonotype was observed once. The rearrangement uses TRBV20-1 and TRBJ2-1, with D possibly TRBD2 on 6 matching bases. This CDR3 has 13 amino acids. The V end lost 0 bases, the J end lost 5 bases, and 8 bases lay between the germline ends. Looked up from germline, CDR1 is DFQATT and CDR2 is SNEGSKA (reference sequence). The CDR3 reads CSARDSGDNEQFF. In nucleotides, the CDR3 is TGCAGTGCTAGAGATTCGGGGGACAATGAGCAGTTCTTC.